The sequence of this T cell receptor beta chain was determined in a study of CD8+CD57+ T cells in acquired aplastic anemia. Study results and limitations: CD8+ Simpson's diversity did not differ significantly between patients and controls.

Genomic DNA, serving as template, underwent TCR beta VDJ and CDR3 profiling. TCRdb processed the reads anew with MiXCR; each CDR3 protein has one entry. The top ten hold less than 75% of the sample, which has some 98,000 distinct CDR3 sequences, around 62% seen once. The CDR3 extends over 13 amino acids. Trimming at V came to 3 bases and at J to 5 bases, leaving 4 bases not matched to a gene. Germline V CDR1 and CDR2: DFQATT, SNEGSKA (reference sequence). CD8+CD57+ cell expansion had been shown by flow cytometry in patients chosen for sequencing. This clonotype has only a few counts. Its target is not known.

Sequencing was performed on sorted CD4+, CD8+, or CD8+CD57+ T cells (not recorded which) from PBMCs. The chain is built from TRBV20-1 and TRBJ1-5; TRBD1 matches at 7 bases. The receptor comes from a human donor with aplastic anemia. CDR3 bases: TGCAGTGCTAGCAAGGGGACAGATCAGCCCCAGCATTTT. This sequence encodes CSASKGTDQPQHF.